This T cell receptor (beta chain) was identified during a study of identical twins. After removal of 4 bases from V and 7 bases from J, the junction contained 9 bases not matched to a gene. This CDR3 has 15 amino acids. Per germline, CDR1 SGHDT and CDR2 YYEEEE. Findings of the study overall: Out-of-frame alpha sequences that twins shared showed excess low generation probability. There were fewer insertions in abundant cord blood beta clonotypes, but memory repertoires showed no such pattern. Conclusions rested on cross-sectional statistics rather than following the same donors.

This clonotype was picked up a small number of times. Its antigen is as yet unknown. After template switching added a universal primer site, the resulting cDNA carried unique molecular identifiers. A single record per CDR3 protein comes from TCRdb applying MiXCR to the 5' RACE reads. The sample has fewer than 550,000 distinct CDR3 sequences; roughly 15% are singletons. A further study also used this sample, focusing on yellow fever vaccine responses in identical twins.

The chain has TRBV5-6 and TRBJ2-1, with 9 bases aligning to TRBD2. The source of this sequence is a woman younger than 30 in good health. Sequenced input: CD4+ T cells sorted from blood. The chain's CDR3 is CASSILAGKNNEQFF. The CDR3 nucleotides read TGTGCCAGCAGCATTCTAGCGGGGAAGAATAATGAGCAGTTCTTC.